This entry features one TCR beta chain sequence. Losses at the gene ends were 1 base for V and 8 bases for J; bases not matched to a gene: 4. CDR3 length: 13 amino acids. Germline CDR1 GTSNPN, CDR2 SVGIG (reference sequence). The sample is drawn from a study of shared clonotypes between healthy human individuals. Only CD45RO-negative cells positively selected for CCR7 counted as naive CD8 cells, so terminally differentiated effector memory CD45RA+ cells were excluded. TCRdb's copy holds only in-frame clones and misses some; the assay was immunoSEQ multiplex PCR. The table lists roughly 2,000,000 clones, about 95% of them singletons, with 1.2% in the top ten.

Sequencing was done on a sample of naive CD8+ T cells sorted from blood. This chain joins TRBV30 and TRBJ1-3; 8 bases map to TRBD1. The sequence was collected from a man between 18 and 29 years old in good health. CDR3 sequence: CAWSAGQGDTIYF. The CDR3 DNA reads TGTGCCTGGAGTGCCGGACAGGGAGACACCATATATTTT.